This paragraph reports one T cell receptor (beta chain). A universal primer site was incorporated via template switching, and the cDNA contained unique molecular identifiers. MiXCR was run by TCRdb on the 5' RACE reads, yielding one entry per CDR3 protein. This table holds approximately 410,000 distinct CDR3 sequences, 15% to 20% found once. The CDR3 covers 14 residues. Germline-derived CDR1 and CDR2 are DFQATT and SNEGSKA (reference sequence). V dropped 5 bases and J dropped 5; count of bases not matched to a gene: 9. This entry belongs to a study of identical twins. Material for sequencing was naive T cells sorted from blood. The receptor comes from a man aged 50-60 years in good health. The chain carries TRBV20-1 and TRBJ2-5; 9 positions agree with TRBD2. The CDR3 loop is CSAARLAGTETQYF. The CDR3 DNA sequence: TGCAGTGCTGCCAGGCTAGCGGGAACCGAGACCCAGTACTTC.